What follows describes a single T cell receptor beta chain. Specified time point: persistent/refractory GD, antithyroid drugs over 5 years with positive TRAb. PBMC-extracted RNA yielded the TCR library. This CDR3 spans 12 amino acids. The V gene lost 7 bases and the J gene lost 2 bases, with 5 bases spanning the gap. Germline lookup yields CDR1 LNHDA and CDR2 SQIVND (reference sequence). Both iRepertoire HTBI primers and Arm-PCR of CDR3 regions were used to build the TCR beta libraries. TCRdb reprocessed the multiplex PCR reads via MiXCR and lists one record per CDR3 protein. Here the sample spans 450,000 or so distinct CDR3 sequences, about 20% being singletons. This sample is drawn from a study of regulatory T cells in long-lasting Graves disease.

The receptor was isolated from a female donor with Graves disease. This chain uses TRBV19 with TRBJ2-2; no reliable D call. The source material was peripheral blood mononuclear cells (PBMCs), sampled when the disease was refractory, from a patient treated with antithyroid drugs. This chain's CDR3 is CASIENTGELFF. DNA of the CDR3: TGTGCCAGTATTGAAAACACCGGGGAGCTGTTTTTT. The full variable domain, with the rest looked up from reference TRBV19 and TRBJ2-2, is DGGITQSPKYLFRKEGQNVTLSCEQNLNHDAMYWYRQDPGQGLRLIYYSQIVNDFQKGDIAEGYSVSREKKESFPLTVTSAQKNPTAFYLCASIENTGELFFGEGSRLTVL.